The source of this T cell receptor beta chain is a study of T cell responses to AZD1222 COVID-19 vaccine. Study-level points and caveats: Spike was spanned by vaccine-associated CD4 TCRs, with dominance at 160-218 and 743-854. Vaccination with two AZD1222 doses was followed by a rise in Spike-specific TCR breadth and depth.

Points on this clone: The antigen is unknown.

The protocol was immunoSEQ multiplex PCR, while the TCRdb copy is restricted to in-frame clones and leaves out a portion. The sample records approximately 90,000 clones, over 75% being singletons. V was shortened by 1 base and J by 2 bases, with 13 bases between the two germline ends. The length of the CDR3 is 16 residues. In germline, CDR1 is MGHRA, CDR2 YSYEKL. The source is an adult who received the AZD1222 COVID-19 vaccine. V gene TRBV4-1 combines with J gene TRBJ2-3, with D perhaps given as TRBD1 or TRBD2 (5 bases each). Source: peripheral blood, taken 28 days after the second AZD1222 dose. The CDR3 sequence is CASSQAGPKPTDTQYF. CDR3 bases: TGCGCCAGCAGCCAAGCGGGACCGAAGCCCACAGATACGCAGTATTTT.